The clone carrying this T cell receptor (beta chain) was detected a few times. These data come from a study of blood T cells in healthy people across ages. Germline V gene sequence: CDR1 SGHRS, CDR2 YFSETQ. The CDR3 sequence is 18 residues long. V was cut by 4 bases and J by 2 bases, with 21 bases left in between. Next came a second PCR, run for about 7 to 12 cycles, which used a sample-barcoded 5' primer along with a J-beta primer mix. MiXCR was run by TCRdb on the 5' RACE reads, yielding one entry per CDR3 protein. Among about 570,000 distinct CDR3 sequences, 27% were seen once, and the ten largest hold roughly 18%.

V usage is TRBV5-1 and J usage is TRBJ2-2, with D possibly matching TRBD2 (6 bases). This TCR derives from a woman in her 70s in good health. The sequenced sample consisted of blood. CDR3 bases: TGCGCCAGCAGCAACGTCCCTCGGGGTAGCGGAAACACCGGGGAGCTGTTTTTT. This sequence encodes CASSNVPRGSGNTGELFF.